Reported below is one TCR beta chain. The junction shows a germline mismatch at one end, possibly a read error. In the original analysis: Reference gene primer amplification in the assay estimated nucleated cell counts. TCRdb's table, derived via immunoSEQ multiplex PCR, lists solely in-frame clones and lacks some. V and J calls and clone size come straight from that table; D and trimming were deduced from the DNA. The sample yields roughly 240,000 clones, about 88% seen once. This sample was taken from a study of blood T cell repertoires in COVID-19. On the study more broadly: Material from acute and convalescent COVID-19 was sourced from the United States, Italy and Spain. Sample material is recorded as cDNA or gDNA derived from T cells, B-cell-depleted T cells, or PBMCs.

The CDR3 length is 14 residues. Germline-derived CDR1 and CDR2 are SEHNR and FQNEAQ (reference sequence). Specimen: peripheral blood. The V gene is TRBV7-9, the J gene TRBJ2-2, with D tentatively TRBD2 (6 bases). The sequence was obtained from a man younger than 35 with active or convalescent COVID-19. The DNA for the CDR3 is TGTGCCAGCAGCCCGGGACTGAACTCCGGGGAGCTGTTTTTT. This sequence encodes CASSPGLNSGELFF.